This is a list of T cell receptor beta chains from one sample in a study of CD8 T cells in ankylosing spondylitis. TCRdb ran MiXCR on the 5' RACE reads and lists one entry per CDR3 protein. The sample shows 500,000 to 650,000 distinct CDR3 sequences, about 5% of them seen only once. The sample taken for sequencing was blood, either unsorted or a sorted T cell fraction (not recorded which). These receptors all stem from a male donor with ankylosing spondylitis. The CDR3 runs from the conserved cysteine through the conserved F or W. The order of the fields is D gene, clone size, V gene, J gene, CDR3 DNA, CDR3 protein. A D gene is named only where the DNA matches it firmly. A clone size is listed for some rows: how often the clone was seen (once, few, many), or a class if it is expanded.

>.|many|TRBV28|TRBJ2-5
TGTGCCAGCGACTGGGCCCGGGGGCTGGGGACCCAGTACTTC
CASDWARGLGTQYF
>.|.|TRBV19|TRBJ1-1
TGTGCCAGTGCCCGAGGGGCCACTGAAGCTTTCTTT
CASARGATEAFF
>.|many|TRBV7-9|TRBJ1-1
TGTGCCAGCAGCTTCTCAGGGGCAATTGAAGCTTTCTTT
CASSFSGAIEAFF
>.|many|TRBV20-1|TRBJ1-4
TGCAGTGCTAGTACTAGTTCTAATGAAAAACTGTTTTTT
CSASTSSNEKLFF
>.|.|TRBV20-1|TRBJ2-3
TGCAGTGCTAGTTGGGGCGATACGCAGTATTTT
CSASWGDTQYF
>.|many|TRBV5-1|TRBJ1-2
TGCGCCAGCAGCTTGGAAGTCTACTATGGCTACACCTTC
CASSLEVYYGYTF
>.|many|TRBV13|TRBJ2-1
TGTGCCAGCAGCTTAGGGGGGTCGGTAGAGGTGGAGCAGTTCTTC
CASSLGGSVEVEQFF
>.|few|TRBV7-6|TRBJ2-7
TGTGCCAGCAGCGCAGTCGGGGGATTCTTCTACGAGCAGTACTTC
CASSAVGGFFYEQYF
>.|many|TRBV20-1|TRBJ1-1
TGCAGTGCTAGAGATCCGACACGTATGAACACTGAAGCTTTCTTT
CSARDPTRMNTEAFF
>TRBD2|many|TRBV7-2|TRBJ2-1
TGTGCCAGCAGCTTAATCGGGGGGGACAATGAGCAGTTCTTC
CASSLIGGDNEQFF
>TRBD1|many|TRBV5-6|TRBJ1-1
TGTGCCAGCGGCGACAGGGCGAGGGGGATCACTGAAGCTTTCTTT
CASGDRARGITEAFF
>TRBD2|many|TRBV4-3|TRBJ2-1
TGCGCCAGCAGCGGGACTAGCGGGAGGGGAAACAATGAGCAGTTCTTC
CASSGTSGRGNNEQFF
>.|few|TRBV27|TRBJ2-5
TGTGCCAGCAGTTTTAGCCCGGCCGGAGAGACCCAGTACTTC
CASSFSPAGETQYF
>.|many|TRBV4-1|TRBJ2-7
TGCGCCAGCAGCCAATACGGGACTCGTACCTACGAGCAGTACTTC
CASSQYGTRTYEQYF
>.|many|TRBV20-1|TRBJ2-2
TGCAGTGCTAGCCAGATAAACACCGGGGAGCTGTTTTTT
CSASQINTGELFF
>TRBD2|.|TRBV4-1|TRBJ2-5
TGCGCCAGCAGCCAAGAAAAGCTAGCGGGAACCTTCCAAGAGACCCAGTACTTC
CASSQEKLAGTFQETQYF
>.|.|TRBV5-1|TRBJ1-1
TGCGCCAGCAGCTGGATTCTGAACACTGAAGCTTTCTTT
CASSWILNTEAFF
>.|many|TRBV20-1|TRBJ1-3
TGCAGTGCTAGTGTCGAGGGAGGCTCTGGAAACACCATATATTTT
CSASVEGGSGNTIYF
>TRBD2|many|TRBV20-1|TRBJ2-3
TGCAGTGCCCCCCGGGGGGGCTATACGCAGTATTTT
CSAPRGGYTQYF
>.|many|TRBV29-1|TRBJ2-1
TGCAGCGTTGCAGGACGGAGCTACAATGAGCAGTTCTTC
CSVAGRSYNEQFF
>TRBD2|many|TRBV27|TRBJ2-3
TGTGCCAGCAGTTTACGACTAGCGGGGGGGTTTAGCACAGATACGCAGTATTTT
CASSLRLAGGFSTDTQYF
>.|many|TRBV27|TRBJ1-2
TGTGCCAGCAGTTTACTAGCCGATTGGGGCTACACCTTC
CASSLLADWGYTF
>.|many|TRBV20-1|TRBJ1-1
TGCAGTGCCCCGCCTGCCGCCTCTGAAGCTTTCTTT
CSAPPAASEAFF
>.|many|TRBV24-1|TRBJ2-5
TGTGCCACCAGTGATCCCAGAACATTTGAGACCCAGTACTTC
CATSDPRTFETQYF
>.|many|TRBV12-3/TRBV12-4|TRBJ1-5
TGTGCCAGCAGTTTGGGGCGGGGCAATCAGCCCCAGCATTTT
CASSLGRGNQPQHF
>TRBD2|many|TRBV29-1|TRBJ2-3
TGCAGCGTTTCAACTAGCGGGAAGGATACGCAGTATTTT
CSVSTSGKDTQYF
>TRBD1|.|TRBV4-1|TRBJ2-6
TGCGCCAGCAGCCAAGGAAGGGGGCGAATTGGGGCCAACGTCCTGACTTTC
CASSQGRGRIGANVLTF
>.|many|TRBV7-2|TRBJ2-2
TGTGCCAGCAGCTTCTTGGACACCGGGGAGCTGTTTTTT
CASSFLDTGELFF
>.|many|TRBV12-3/TRBV12-4|TRBJ1-5
TGTGCCAGCAGTTTTCTCCCGGACAGCGATCAGCCCCAGCATTTT
CASSFLPDSDQPQHF
>.|few|TRBV20-1|TRBJ2-5
TGCAGTGCTACCCCGATCTCACCAGGGAGTACCGGGGAGACCCAGTACTTC
CSATPISPGSTGETQYF
>TRBD1|many|TRBV10-3|TRBJ2-3
TGTGCCATCGGGCCCCCAGGGGGACCCACAGATACGCAGTATTTT
CAIGPPGGPTDTQYF
>.|many|TRBV9|TRBJ2-3
TGTGCCAGCAGCGTCGGGACCTGGAGGCGGTGGGATACGCAGTATTTT
CASSVGTWRRWDTQYF
>.|many|TRBV5-2|TRBJ1-1
TGTGCCAGCAAACCTTTAAATCCCCGTCCCCTGACAGGGGGCGCGAGGTACACTGAAGCTTTCTTT
CASKPLNPRPLTGGARYTEAFF
>.|many|TRBV7-7|TRBJ2-1
TGTGCTAGCAGCCCCAGCGACCACTCCTACAATGAGCAGTTCTTC
CASSPSDHSYNEQFF
>.|many|TRBV7-3|TRBJ2-1
TGTGCCAGCAGCCCGGTGGTGAGCTCCTACAATGAGCAGTTCTTC
CASSPVVSSYNEQFF
>.|many|TRBV6-2/TRBV6-3|TRBJ1-5
TGTGCCAGCAGGGGAGAGGGCCTACAGCCCCAGCATTTT
CASRGEGLQPQHF
>.|.|TRBV4-3|TRBJ2-1
TGCGCCAGCAGCCGCCAACTAGAGAATGAGCAGTTCTTC
CASSRQLENEQFF
>.|many|TRBV6-5|TRBJ2-5
TGTGCCAGCAGTTATGAAGAGACCCAGTACTTC
CASSYEETQYF
>.|many|TRBV7-2|TRBJ2-7
TGTGCCAGCAGCTTCAGCACAGACTCAACCTACGAGCAGTACTTC
CASSFSTDSTYEQYF
>.|many|TRBV29-1|TRBJ2-4
TGCAGCGTTGGATTGAAAACCAAAAACATTCAGTACTTC
CSVGLKTKNIQYF
>.|many|TRBV10-3|TRBJ1-2
TGTGCCATCAGACAGGGTATTGACAACTATGGCTACACCTTC
CAIRQGIDNYGYTF
>.|many|TRBV5-1|TRBJ1-2
TGCGCCAGCAGCTCGGCGGGCCAGTACTATGGCTACACCTTC
CASSSAGQYYGYTF
>.|many|TRBV18|TRBJ2-7
TGTGCCAGCAGCCCGCGATCCTACGAGCAGTACTTC
CASSPRSYEQYF
>TRBD2|.|TRBV28|TRBJ2-7
TGTGCCAGCAGTTCCTATAGCGGGAGGGCCTTCTACGAGCAGTACTTC
CASSSYSGRAFYEQYF
>TRBD1|many|TRBV7-2|TRBJ1-5
TGTGCCAGCAGCTTTGTCTGGGACAGTAATCAGCCCCAGCATTTT
CASSFVWDSNQPQHF
>TRBD1|many|TRBV9|TRBJ1-2
TGTGCCAGCAGCCCCCGAGCCGGGACAGCAAACTATGGCTACACCTTC
CASSPRAGTANYGYTF
>TRBD1|many|TRBV20-1|TRBJ2-3
TGCAGTGCTCGACAGGGGGCAACAGATACGCAGTATTTT
CSARQGATDTQYF
>.|many|TRBV7-2|TRBJ1-2
TGTGCCAGCAGCCTCGAGGACGGCCTAGGGGGCTACACCTTC
CASSLEDGLGGYTF
>TRBD2|few|TRBV29-1|TRBJ2-1
TGCAGCGTGAGCGGGAGGGCCAGGGATGAGCAGTTCTTC
CSVSGRARDEQFF
>.|many|TRBV4-3|TRBJ2-1
TGCGCCAGCAGCCGAGGGGGGTCGGCCTACAGGAACAATGAGCAGTTCTTC
CASSRGGSAYRNNEQFF
>.|many|TRBV10-3|TRBJ1-1
TGTGCCATCAGTGACTTCCCGGGCTCTGAAGCTTTCTTT
CAISDFPGSEAFF
>TRBD1|many|TRBV29-1|TRBJ1-1
TGCAGCGTCTTCCCGGACAGGCGGAACACTGAAGCTTTCTTT
CSVFPDRRNTEAFF
>.|.|TRBV20-1|TRBJ1-1
TGCAGTGCTCCCCATGGGTGGAGTGAAGCTTTCTTT
CSAPHGWSEAFF
>.|few|TRBV28|TRBJ2-1
TGTGCCAGCAGTTTCCGTCCCCCCGGGACTTCTCAGTTCTTC
CASSFRPPGTSQFF
>TRBD2|.|TRBV28|TRBJ2-7
TGTGCCACCGGGGACGGGAGGAGGGCGTACGAGCAGTACTTC
CATGDGRRAYEQYF